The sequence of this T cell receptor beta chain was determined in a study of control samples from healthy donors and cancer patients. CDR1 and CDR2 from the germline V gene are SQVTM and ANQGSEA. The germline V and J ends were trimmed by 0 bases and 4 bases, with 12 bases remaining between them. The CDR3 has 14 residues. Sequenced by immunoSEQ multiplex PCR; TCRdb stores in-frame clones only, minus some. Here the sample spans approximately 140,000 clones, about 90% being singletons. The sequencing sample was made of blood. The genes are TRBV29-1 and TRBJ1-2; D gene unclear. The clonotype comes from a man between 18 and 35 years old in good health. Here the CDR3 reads CSVEESHSLYGYTF. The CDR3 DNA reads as TGCAGCGTTGAAGAGTCGCACAGCCTCTATGGCTACACCTTC.